This T cell receptor beta chain was profiled in a study of CD8+ T cells in alopecia areata. Study results and limitations: Mice showed clearer TCR sharing than patients did, a gap that was possibly HLA-related. Scalp sequencing captures resident alphabeta T cells of normal skin too.

Turning to this clone: Its antigen is as yet unknown.

CDR3 size: 11 residues. Germline V gene data show CDR1 as SNHLY and CDR2 as FYNNEI. The V and J ends lost 8 bases and 6 bases respectively, with 9 bases between them. Described treatment: oral pan-JAK inhibitor, 5-10 mg twice daily. RNA was extracted and reverse transcribed into cDNA as the sequencing template. The data were produced by immunoSEQ multiplex PCR, yet TCRdb's version contains in-frame clones alone and is incomplete. The sample holds around 290,000 clones, roughly 64% seen once. This sequence joins TRBV2 and TRBJ2-3; D gene ambiguous. This clonotype originated in a human donor with alopecia areata. The specimen was CD4+ T cells sorted from blood, collected at week 24, from a patient treated with tofacitinib. This CDR3 reads CASSRVDTQYF. CDR3 nucleotide sequence: TGTGCCAGCTCCAGAGTTGATACGCAGTATTTT.